A selection of T cell receptor beta chains follows, all from one sample in a study of T cell repertoires in cytomegalovirus infection. Via MiXCR, TCRdb re-called the reads, giving one row per CDR3 protein. Of about 250,000 distinct CDR3 sequences in the sample, 9% to 15% were seen once. Sequenced: PBMCs. These receptors were taken from a human donor in good health (CMV status not recorded). Some clones in this sample may be carry-over from other donors' samples. The CDR3 runs from the conserved cysteine through the conserved F or W. Each record gives: V gene, J gene, D gene, clone size, CDR3 protein, CDR3 DNA. A D gene is named only where the DNA matches it firmly. Clone size is not always given. Where it is, it says once, few, many or a class for expanded clones.

TRBV7-2	TRBJ1-1	NA	many	CASTRTDFPEAFF	TGTGCCAGCACCCGGACGGATTTCCCTGAAGCTTTCTTT
TRBV14	TRBJ1-5	NA	few	CASSQEGHRPQHF	TGTGCCAGCAGCCAAGAGGGCCATCGGCCCCAGCATTTT
TRBV7-3	TRBJ2-7	NA	few	CASSLNHGGQYEQYF	TGTGCCAGCAGCTTAAACCACGGGGGGCAGTACGAGCAGTACTTC
TRBV6-2/TRBV6-3	TRBJ1-4	TRBD1	many	CASSTDRDNEKLFF	TGTGCCAGCAGTACGGACAGGGATAATGAAAAACTGTTTTTT
TRBV6-6	TRBJ2-7	NA	many	CASSYGLRGTREQYF	TGTGCCAGCAGTTACGGTCTCAGGGGCACGCGTGAGCAGTACTTC
TRBV7-2	TRBJ2-7	NA	many	CASSPLGQLNPRNYEQYF	TGTGCCAGCAGCCCCTTAGGACAGCTAAACCCCCGGAACTACGAGCAGTACTTC
TRBV28	TRBJ1-1	NA	many	CASSSDGRGDTEAFF	TGTGCCAGCAGTTCCGATGGGAGGGGAGACACTGAAGCTTTCTTT
TRBV7-7	TRBJ2-1	TRBD2	many	CASSLGEGTEQFF	TGTGCCAGCAGCTTGGGGGAGGGGACTGAGCAGTTCTTC
TRBV6-5	TRBJ1-1	NA	many	CASSYNGATEAFF	TGTGCCAGCAGTTACAACGGGGCAACTGAAGCTTTCTTT
TRBV7-2	TRBJ2-2	TRBD2	NA	CASSTRTSGRYTGELFF	TGTGCCAGCAGCACCCGGACTAGCGGGAGATATACCGGGGAGCTGTTTTTT
TRBV7-2	TRBJ2-1	NA	many	CASSLTFDALVDEQFF	TGTGCCAGCAGCTTAACGTTCGATGCACTAGTCGATGAGCAGTTCTTC
TRBV6-1	TRBJ1-6	NA	many	CASSDTGTPNSPLHF	TGTGCCAGCAGTGACACCGGGACACCTAATTCACCCCTCCACTTT
TRBV6-2/TRBV6-3	TRBJ2-7	TRBD1	many	CASSYGTGYEQYF	TGTGCCAGCAGTTACGGGACAGGCTACGAGCAGTACTTC
TRBV5-5	TRBJ2-7	NA	few	CASSWTSHEQYF	TGTGCCAGCAGCTGGACATCCCACGAGCAGTACTTC
TRBV7-2	TRBJ1-1	NA	many	CASSFREVNTEAFF	TGTGCCAGCAGCTTCAGGGAAGTGAACACTGAAGCTTTCTTT
TRBV6-2/TRBV6-3	TRBJ2-6	NA	NA	CASSPYSSSGANVLTF	TGTGCCAGCAGCCCTTACTCCTCCTCTGGGGCCAACGTCCTGACTTTC
TRBV12-3/TRBV12-4	TRBJ2-1	TRBD2	many	CASSPGGGANEQFF	TGTGCCAGCAGCCCGGGGGGAGGGGCGAATGAGCAGTTCTTC
TRBV7-2	TRBJ2-3	TRBD2	many	CASSRTSGGQYF	TGTGCCAGCAGTCGGACTAGCGGCGGGCAGTATTTT
TRBV3-1	TRBJ2-1	NA	many	CASSQVRGRQGYNEQFF	TGTGCCAGCAGCCAAGTTCGGGGGCGCCAAGGCTACAATGAGCAGTTCTTC
TRBV7-2	TRBJ2-4	TRBD2	many	CASTSGENRRAKNIQYF	TGTGCCAGCACTAGCGGGGAAAACCGACGAGCCAAAAACATTCAGTACTTC
TRBV20-1	TRBJ2-2	TRBD2	few	CSARDQGLAGGRELFF	TGCAGTGCTAGAGATCAGGGACTAGCGGGGGGGAGGGAGCTGTTTTTT
TRBV7-2	TRBJ1-1	TRBD1	many	CASRSDGTGSTFF	TGTGCCAGCAGGTCTGACGGGACAGGGTCGACTTTCTTT
TRBV5-6	TRBJ2-7	NA	NA	CASSLEGDGSYEQYF	TGTGCCAGCAGCTTGGAGGGGGACGGCTCCTACGAGCAGTACTTC
TRBV11-3	TRBJ2-5	TRBD2	many	CASTPALAGAQETQYF	TGTGCCAGCACCCCCGCACTAGCGGGAGCCCAAGAGACCCAGTACTTC
TRBV7-9	TRBJ2-1	TRBD2	few	CASSPGLAGGSEQFF	TGTGCCAGCAGCCCCGGACTAGCGGGAGGGTCAGAGCAGTTCTTC
TRBV29-1	TRBJ2-7	NA	few	CSVDSGGREQYF	TGCAGCGTTGACAGTGGGGGGCGGGAGCAGTACTTC
TRBV19	TRBJ2-1	TRBD1	many	CASSIARGSDEQFF	TGTGCCAGTAGTATAGCCAGGGGGAGCGATGAGCAGTTCTTC
TRBV4-1	TRBJ1-1	NA	NA	CASSREGEMNTEAFF	TGCGCCAGCAGCCGCGAAGGGGAAATGAACACTGAAGCTTTCTTT
TRBV19	TRBJ2-1	NA	NA	CASSIASAYNEQFF	TGTGCCAGTAGTATCGCTAGCGCCTACAATGAGCAGTTCTTC
TRBV7-4	TRBJ2-2	NA	many	CASSPLVGRANTGELFF	TGTGCCAGCAGCCCGCTAGTAGGCAGGGCGAACACCGGGGAGCTGTTTTTT
TRBV29-1	TRBJ1-1	TRBD1	NA	CSVEGRGRRPEAFF	TGCAGCGTTGAAGGCAGGGGGCGCAGGCCTGAAGCTTTCTTT
TRBV20-1	TRBJ2-6	NA	few	CSAPQGGGANVLTF	TGCAGTGCTCCTCAGGGTGGCGGGGCCAACGTCCTGACTTTC
TRBV29-1	TRBJ1-2	NA	many	CSVDAPSRAGGYTF	TGCAGCGTTGACGCCCCTTCACGGGCGGGGGGCTACACCTTC
TRBV7-9	TRBJ1-2	NA	few	CASSLGGQDYGYTF	TGTGCCAGCAGCTTGGGGGGGCAGGACTATGGCTACACCTTC
TRBV19	TRBJ2-3	NA	few	CASSVQSRMRGTQYF	TGTGCCAGTAGTGTGCAGAGTCGGATGAGAGGGACGCAGTATTTT
TRBV25-1	TRBJ2-1	NA	many	CASSKMPRTRGSHEQFF	TGTGCCAGCAGTAAAATGCCCCGGACCCGGGGGTCGCATGAGCAGTTCTTC
TRBV7-9	TRBJ2-3	NA	many	CASSPAVAPGFQYF	TGTGCCAGCAGCCCGGCCGTCGCTCCAGGGTTCCAGTATTTT
TRBV7-8	TRBJ2-3	NA	many	CASSLPGSPQYF	TGTGCCAGCAGCTTACCTGGAAGCCCGCAGTATTTT
TRBV5-1	TRBJ2-7	NA	once	CASSSLRQGYEQYF	TGCGCCAGCAGCTCTCTGAGGCAGGGATACGAGCAGTACTTC
TRBV6-2/TRBV6-3	TRBJ2-6	NA	NA	CASSSLSTAGANVLTF	TGTGCCAGCAGTTCCCTTAGTACGGCTGGGGCCAACGTCCTGACTTTC
TRBV14	TRBJ2-7	NA	few	CASSLGPGPYEQYF	TGTGCCAGCAGCCTAGGACCCGGCCCCTACGAGCAGTACTTC
TRBV19	TRBJ1-1	NA	NA	CASSTTVTEAFF	TGTGCCAGTAGTACGACAGTGACTGAAGCTTTCTTT
TRBV6-2/TRBV6-3	TRBJ2-2	NA	NA	CASSYQGVSGELFF	TGTGCCAGCAGTTATCAAGGAGTGAGTGGGGAGCTGTTTTTT
TRBV5-6	TRBJ2-5	NA	NA	CASSLIGRETQYF	TGTGCCAGCAGCTTGATTGGTAGAGAGACCCAGTACTTC
TRBV7-2	TRBJ2-5	NA	many	CASSRSGTQETQYF	TGTGCCAGCAGCCGCTCCGGGACACAAGAGACCCAGTACTTC
TRBV7-2	TRBJ1-2	TRBD1	few	CASSLDGQATYGYTF	TGTGCCAGCAGCTTAGATGGACAGGCCACCTATGGCTACACCTTC
TRBV7-9	TRBJ1-2	NA	few	CASSLQGESGYTF	TGTGCCAGCAGCCTCCAGGGAGAGAGTGGCTACACCTTC
TRBV20-1	TRBJ1-2	NA	NA	CSAQVTFHRPTNYGYTF	TGCAGTGCTCAAGTCACGTTCCACAGGCCTACTAACTATGGCTACACCTTC
TRBV7-8	TRBJ2-3	TRBD2	few	CASSLARLAGVLTDTQYF	TGTGCCAGCAGCTTAGCCCGACTAGCGGGAGTTCTTACAGATACGCAGTATTTT
TRBV20-1	TRBJ2-6	NA	few	CSATASPGANVLTF	TGCAGTGCGACCGCGAGTCCCGGGGCCAACGTCCTGACTTTC
TRBV20-1	TRBJ1-5	NA	NA	CSAVIGQGGQPQHF	TGCAGTGCTGTGATTGGGCAGGGTGGACAGCCCCAGCATTTT
TRBV28	TRBJ2-7	NA	many	CASSLSATSYEQYF	TGTGCCAGCAGTTTATCGGCCACGTCCTACGAGCAGTACTTC
TRBV11-2	TRBJ2-1	TRBD2	NA	CASRREGLTDEQFF	TGTGCCAGCAGGCGGGAGGGCCTTACCGATGAGCAGTTCTTC
TRBV12-3/TRBV12-4	TRBJ1-1	TRBD1	many	CASSGTGANTEAFF	TGTGCCAGCAGTGGGACAGGGGCGAACACTGAAGCTTTCTTT
TRBV5-4	TRBJ2-3	NA	few	CASSTDLGTADTQYF	TGTGCCAGCAGCACCGACCTCGGGACCGCAGATACGCAGTATTTT
TRBV7-2	TRBJ2-7	TRBD2	many	CASSPRGGGYEQYF	TGTGCCAGCAGCCCCCGGGGCGGGGGGTACGAGCAGTACTTC
TRBV7-2	TRBJ1-3	NA	many	CASSSSAGNTIYF	TGTGCCAGCAGCTCCTCAGCTGGAAACACCATATATTTT